The 30 T cell receptor beta chains presented below share a single source sample, sequenced in a study of CD8+ T cells in alopecia areata. Treatment here: oral pan-JAK inhibitor, 5-10 mg twice daily. As the sequencing template, cDNA was produced by extracting RNA and reverse transcribing it. Repertoires were generated with immunoSEQ multiplex PCR, while TCRdb's copy carries only in-frame clones and drops some. Here the sample spans 70,000 or so clones, 29% being singletons. The specimen comprised CD8+ T cells sorted from blood, sampled at week 4, from a patient treated with tofacitinib. The receptors shown here come from a human donor with alopecia areata.

This clone has just a few counts. The chain is built from TRBV29-1 and TRBJ2-7; D gene ambiguous. Germline CDR1 reads SQVTM; CDR2 reads ANQGSEA. The V and J ends lost 0 bases and 4 bases respectively, with 4 bases between them. The CDR3 has 11 amino acids. DNA for the CDR3: TGCAGCGTTGAAGAACGATACGAGCAGTACTTC. It yields the protein CSVEERYEQYF.

The rearrangement links TRBV5-6 to TRBJ2-3; D gene ambiguous. The length of the CDR3 is 13 residues. Germline V gene data show CDR1 as SGHDT and CDR2 as YYEEEE. Trimming cost V 4 bases and J 2 bases, with 8 bases left between them. The CDR3 sequence is CASSPGPTDTQYF. The CDR3 region has the DNA TGTGCCAGCAGCCCTGGACCCACAGATACGCAGTATTTT. The full variable domain, in which reference TRBV5-6 and TRBJ2-3 provide the parts outside the CDR3, is DAGVTQSPTHLIKTRGQQVTLRCSPKSGHDTVSWYQQALGQGPQFIFQYYEEEERQRGNFPDRFSGHQFPNYSSELNVNALLLGDSALYLCASSPGPTDTQYFGPGTRLTVL.

The rearrangement uses TRBV7-6 and TRBJ2-5; tentatively, D is TRBD2 (7 bases). The germline V gene has CDR1 SGHVS and CDR2 FNYEAQ. V shed 4 bases and J shed 5 bases, with 11 bases lying between them. This CDR3 is built from 13 residues. CDR3 residues: CASSSRGGETQYF. The DNA of the CDR3 is TGTGCCAGCAGCTCCAGGGGAGGGGAGACCCAGTACTTC.

This clone was observed a few times. The chain links TRBV7-2 to TRBJ2-3, with D hard to call. V dropped 11 bases and J dropped 14 bases, with 14 bases sitting between them. Germline V lookup: CDR1 SGHTA, CDR2 FQGNSA. The CDR3 sequence is 9 residues long. CDR3 region: CAEPGVGYF. In DNA, the CDR3 is TGTGCCGAGCCTGGGGTGGGGTATTTT.

This clone counts as large. The rearrangement joins TRBV4-3 to TRBJ2-1; D not certain. Trimming took 0 bases from V and 9 from J, leaving 6 bases between them. Germline-derived CDR1 and CDR2 are LGHNA and YSLEER. The CDR3 runs to 12 residues. The CDR3 is CASSQDGVEQFF. CDR3 nucleotide sequence: TGCGCCAGCAGCCAAGATGGGGTTGAGCAGTTCTTC.

This clone was seen a few times. The rearrangement links TRBV7-6 to TRBJ2-3; 8 nucleotides line up with TRBD2. The trim removed 5 bases at V and 8 bases at J, leaving 9 bases unmatched. CDR3 length: 14 residues. From germline, CDR1 is SGHVS and CDR2 FNYEAQ. The CDR3 DNA sequence: TGTGCCAGCAGCCCGCGGGAGGTTGCCGTTACGCAGTATTTT. It encodes CASSPREVAVTQYF.

This clone has only a few counts. V and J are TRBV9 and TRBJ2-5; D may be TRBD1 (6 bases). With 0 bases removed from V and 2 bases from J, the gap between germline ends came to 11 bases. The CDR3 consists of 15 residues. Germline lookup yields CDR1 SGDLS and CDR2 YYNGEE. DNA of the CDR3: TGTGCCAGCAGCGTAGGGGACACCCTTCAAGAGACCCAGTACTTC. This translates into CASSVGDTLQETQYF.

This clone has just a few counts. As DNA, the CDR3 is TGCAGCGCCCGCGGAGGACACCACGAAGGGGAGACCCAGTACTTC. It codes for CSARGGHHEGETQYF. This chain links TRBV29-1 with TRBJ2-5; D might be TRBD1 or TRBD2, each matching 5 bases. Trimming took off 7 bases at V and 5 bases at J, with 23 bases between the two ends. The CDR3 is 15 residues long. Looked up from germline, CDR1 is SQVTM and CDR2 is ANQGSEA.

This clone was observed once. J is TRBJ2-7 and V is TRBV4-1; the D gene is possibly TRBD1 (6 bases). The CDR3 length is 14 residues. Germline values: CDR1 MGHRA, CDR2 YSYEKL. V was pared by 0 bases and J by 2 bases, with 8 bases between. CDR3: CASSQETGAYEQYF. The CDR3 DNA reads as TGCGCCAGCAGCCAAGAGACAGGAGCCTACGAGCAGTACTTC.

This clone occurred many times. The CDR3 sequence is CASSLLGFRGQETQYF. In nucleotides, the CDR3 is TGTGCCAGCAGTTTACTAGGTTTCAGGGGCCAAGAGACCCAGTACTTC. The rearrangement joins TRBV27 to TRBJ2-5, with D possibly TRBD1 on 6 matching bases. The CDR3 is 16 residues long. V was clipped by 2 bases and J by 1 base, with 14 bases between them. Germline V gene sequence: CDR1 MNHEY, CDR2 SMNVEV (reference sequence).

This clone was recorded many times. The V gene is TRBV28, the J gene TRBJ2-5, with D perhaps TRBD1 (6 bases). Germline V CDR1 and CDR2: MDHEN, SYDVKM. V was clipped by 5 bases and J by 1 base, with 11 bases between them. The CDR3 contains 14 residues. The DNA of the CDR3 is TGTGCCAGCAGTGCTAGGACAGTCCAAGAGACCCAGTACTTC. It specifies CASSARTVQETQYF.

This clone was counted a few times. The chain recombines TRBV27 with TRBJ2-5; 9 bases agree with TRBD1. The germline CDR1 and CDR2 sequences are MNHEY and SMNVEV (reference sequence). The J segment lost 3 bases and the V segment lost 5 bases, leaving 16 bases of the junction unmatched. This CDR3 spans 18 amino acids. The CDR3 here is CASSPFPPKGQGEETQYF. In DNA, the CDR3 is TGTGCCAGCAGTCCGTTCCCCCCTAAGGGACAGGGTGAAGAGACCCAGTACTTC.

This chain connects TRBV28 to TRBJ2-1; weak D call: TRBD2 (7 bases). Germline V gene sequence: CDR1 MDHEN, CDR2 SYDVKM. The CDR3 consists of 16 residues. V lost 6 bases, J lost 8 bases, and 23 bases lay in between. The CDR3 bases are TGTGCCAGCAGCCCAGTGGGGGCGGGAGTGCGGGATGAGCAGTTCTTC. This encodes CASSPVGAGVRDEQFF.

V gene TRBV4-1 combines with J gene TRBJ2-1; TRBD2 is a possible D gene (6 bases). CDR1 is MGHRA, CDR2 YSYEKL, per germline. Trimming shortened V by 4 bases and J by 13 bases, and 14 bases separated the two germline ends. The CDR3 totals 12 residues. CDR3 DNA: TGCGCCAGCAGCCTTGGGACTTCGACCCAGTTCTTC. Protein product: CASSLGTSTQFF.

The rearrangement joins TRBV30 to TRBJ1-2, with TRBD1 matching over 9 bases. The CDR3 is made up of 15 amino acids. From germline, CDR1 is GTSNPN and CDR2 SVGIG (reference sequence). V lost 4 bases, J lost 1 base, and 7 bases stayed unmatched. The CDR3 protein is CAWNPGTGFNYGYTF. The CDR3, as DNA: TGTGCCTGGAACCCCGGGACAGGGTTTAACTATGGCTACACCTTC.

In its sample, this clone was seen a few times. The J gene is TRBJ2-2, the V gene TRBV18; D unclear. V was cut by 0 bases and J by 1 base, with 15 bases left in between. Germline V gene data show CDR1 as KGHSH and CDR2 as LQKENI. The CDR3 is made up of 18 amino acids. In DNA form, the CDR3 reads TGTGCCAGCTCACCACCCAGTTATGGAGCAGAGAACACCGGGGAGCTGTTTTTT. This sequence encodes CASSPPSYGAENTGELFF.

This clone was counted at least ten times. The rearrangement joins TRBV19 to TRBJ1-2; perhaps TRBD1 as D (5 bases). The CDR3 totals 12 residues. Trimming took 10 bases from V and 6 from J, leaving 15 bases between them. CDR1 LNHDA and CDR2 SQIVND come from the germline V gene (reference sequence). CDR3 sequence reads: CATRGGVHGYTF. DNA of the CDR3: TGTGCCACGAGGGGTGGGGTTCATGGCTACACCTTC.

This clone has just a few counts. The chain joins TRBV11-2 to TRBJ2-1; D possibly matches TRBD1 or TRBD2 (7 bases each). V lost 6 bases, J lost 4 bases, and 19 bases lay in between. Germline loops: CDR1 SGHAT, CDR2 FQNNGV. CDR3 size: 16 residues. The chain's CDR3 is CASSAGGASRYNEQFF. The CDR3 nucleotides are TGTGCCAGCAGTGCAGGGGGGGCTTCCAGGTACAATGAGCAGTTCTTC.

The rearrangement links TRBV30 to TRBJ1-1, with D perhaps TRBD1 (6 bases). Between the trimmed V and J ends, which lost 3 bases and 4 bases, there was a span of 6 bases. Germline lookup yields CDR1 GTSNPN and CDR2 SVGIG (reference sequence). The length of the CDR3 is 11 residues. CDR3 nucleotides: TGTGCCTGGAGCAGGGGCACTGAAGCTTTCTTT. Translating gives CAWSRGTEAFF.

The chain recombines TRBV7-9 with TRBJ2-7; D possibly corresponds to TRBD1 (5 bases). Trimming left V 3 bases short and J 5 bases short, with 11 bases between. The CDR3 runs to 13 residues. Germline V gene lookup returns CDR1 SEHNR and CDR2 FQNEAQ (reference sequence). The CDR3 here is CASSFQGADEQYF. CDR3 DNA: TGTGCCAGCAGCTTCCAGGGTGCCGACGAGCAGTACTTC.

This chain connects TRBV11-1 to TRBJ2-3, with D tentatively TRBD2 (5 bases). CDR3 size: 13 residues. CDR1 and CDR2 (germline): SGHAT, FQDESV (reference sequence). V was trimmed by 11 bases and J by 3 bases, leaving 15 bases between them. CDR3 loop: CAVGDRATDTQYF. The CDR3 DNA reads as TGTGCCGTCGGGGATCGGGCGACAGATACGCAGTATTTT.

This clone was counted a few times. J is TRBJ2-5 and V is TRBV29-1; 12 nucleotides line up with TRBD2. Germline trimming cut 6 bases from V and 3 bases from J; bases unmatched to any gene: 5. Germline V CDR1 and CDR2: SQVTM, ANQGSEA. The CDR3 runs 14 residues. The CDR3 loop reads CSVVRLAGEETQYF. CDR3 in DNA: TGCAGCGTCGTAAGACTAGCGGGAGAAGAGACCCAGTACTTC.

The V and J genes are TRBV27 and TRBJ2-7, with D perhaps TRBD1 (6 bases). This CDR3 contains 13 residues. Germline V gives CDR1 MNHEY, CDR2 SMNVEV (reference sequence). Trimming shortened V by 6 bases and J by 4 bases, and 13 bases separated the two germline ends. The CDR3, as DNA: TGTGCCAGCAGGTACAGGGCCGAGTACGAGCAGTACTTC. This translates into CASRYRAEYEQYF.

The rearrangement uses TRBV30 and TRBJ1-5; 7 bases align to TRBD1. The J segment lost 4 bases and the V segment lost 1 base, leaving 1 base of the junction unmatched. This CDR3 spans 13 amino acids. Germline V lookup: CDR1 GTSNPN, CDR2 SVGIG (reference sequence). CDR3 protein: CAWSGDRNQPQHF. The CDR3 DNA sequence: TGTGCCTGGAGTGGGGACAGAAATCAGCCCCAGCATTTT.

The chain links TRBV6-5 to TRBJ1-5, with D possibly matching TRBD1 (6 bases). From germline, CDR1 is MNHEY and CDR2 SVGAGI. Trimming took off 4 bases at V and 5 bases at J, with 9 bases between the two ends. The CDR3 loop spans 13 amino acids. The CDR3 loop reads CASSFNRDQPQHF. The CDR3 DNA reads TGTGCCAGCAGTTTCAACAGGGATCAGCCCCAGCATTTT.

The chain joins TRBV7-9 to TRBJ2-7; 14 nucleotides match TRBD2. The germline CDR1 and CDR2 sequences are SEHNR and FQNEAQ (reference sequence). This CDR3 contains 14 residues. Trimming at V came to 4 bases and at J to 6 bases, leaving 2 bases not matched to a gene. CDR3 in amino acids: CASSWGLAGAEQYF. CDR3 sequence (DNA): TGTGCCAGCAGCTGGGGACTAGCGGGAGCCGAGCAGTACTTC.

The CDR3 DNA reads as TGTGCCAGCAGGGAAAGGCCCGCAGATGGCTACACCTTC. Protein: CASRERPADGYTF. The V and J genes are TRBV6-1 and TRBJ1-2, with D unclear. The CDR3 sequence is 13 residues long. The germline CDR1 and CDR2 sequences are MNHNS and SASEGT. The V end lost 6 bases, the J end lost 6 bases, and 14 bases lay between the germline ends.

The chain links TRBV29-1 to TRBJ1-5; perhaps TRBD1 as D (6 bases). The germline gives CDR1 SQVTM, CDR2 ANQGSEA. The CDR3 extends over 14 amino acids. Trimming removed 7 bases at V and 6 bases at J, with 19 bases between. CDR3 nucleotide sequence: TGCAGCGCCTGGGCGGGGGGCTTGGGTCAGCCCCAGCATTTT. The encoded protein is CSAWAGGLGQPQHF.

This clone was seen a single time. This chain joins TRBV4-1 and TRBJ1-3; D ambiguous. V was trimmed by 1 base and J by 0 bases, leaving 7 bases between them. Germline V gene lookup returns CDR1 MGHRA and CDR2 YSYEKL. The length of the CDR3 is 15 residues. Here the CDR3 reads CASSQGLPSGNTIYF. CDR3 bases: TGCGCCAGCAGCCAAGGACTACCCTCTGGAAACACCATATATTTT.

The chain is built from TRBV5-5 and TRBJ1-1; no definite D call. Deletions cut 0 bases from V and 4 bases from J, with 16 bases between. The germline gives CDR1 SGHKS, CDR2 YYEKEE (reference sequence). The CDR3 length is 16 residues. The CDR3 DNA is TGTGCCAGCAGCTTGGCCGAATGGGTTATTATCACTGAAGCTTTCTTT. Protein sequence: CASSLAEWVIITEAFF.